The source of this T cell receptor beta chain is a study of T cells in women clearing cervical HPV infection. Study-level information: Cases' blood sampling followed lesion detection by median around 23 weeks (90 to 200).

The CDR3 contains 13 residues. Trimming pared 6 bases from V and 0 bases from J, leaving 8 bases between. CDR1 is MDHEN, CDR2 SYDVKM, per germline. The protocol was immunoSEQ multiplex PCR, while the TCRdb copy is restricted to in-frame clones and leaves out a portion. This sample contains 30,000 or so clones. Details on this clone: The DNA ends 3 residues before the CDR3 does, and the rest of the CDR3 is filled in from the germline J gene.

V is TRBV28 and J is TRBJ1-1; D unresolved. This TCR derives from a woman between 18 and 70 years old with a cervical HPV16 infection that either progressed to CIN3+ or cleared (not recorded which). The sample consisted of blood buffy coat. CDR3 region: CASRQQMNTEAFF. CDR3 bases read: TGTGCCAGCAGGCAACAGATGAACACTGAA. Variable domain in full (rest from reference TRBV28 and TRBJ1-1): DVKVTQSSRYLVKRTGEKVFLECVQDMDHENMFWYRQDPGLGLRLIYFSYDVKMKEKGDIPEGYSVSREKKERFSLILESASTNQTSMYLCASRQQMNTEAFFGQGTRLTVV.